This TCR beta chain stems from a study of OX40 agonist ivuxolimab in advanced cancers. Broader study findings: The study found among the lowest clonal expansion in partial responders at 0.1-3.0 mg/kg.

The CDR3 sequence is 12 residues long. V gave up 3 bases and J gave up 4 bases, with 4 bases separating them. Germline CDR1 and CDR2: MDHEN and SYDVKM. Remarks on this clone: Its antigen is unknown.

The protocol was immunoSEQ multiplex PCR, while the TCRdb copy is restricted to in-frame clones and leaves out a portion. Of around 40,000 clones listed, roughly 91% are singletons. Autoimmune disease history or systemic immunosuppression was exclusionary. Blood was sampled at baseline, cycle 4 day 1, and cycle 7 day 1. Material: CD4+ or CD8+ T cells sorted from blood, obtained in a trial of the OX40 agonist ivuxolimab. This chain links TRBV28 with TRBJ1-3; D remains ambiguous. The TCR was taken from an adult with an advanced solid tumor such as melanoma, head and neck, liver or kidney cancer. CDR3 protein: CASSFPGNTIYF. The CDR3 nucleotides read TGTGCCAGCAGTTTTCCCGGAAACACCATATATTTT.